This T cell receptor beta chain was sequenced for a study of cytomegalovirus exposure and HLA in healthy donors. The PCR made use of 60 Vbeta and 13 Jbeta primers. Using immunoSEQ multiplex PCR, the repertoire was profiled, and TCRdb retains in-frame clones only, with some absent. The table shows about 130,000 clones, with 77% occurring only once. Trimming cost V 6 bases and J 0 bases; bases outside gene matches: 10. This CDR3 is 16 amino acids long. The V gene's germline CDR1 is SGHAT and CDR2 FQDESV (reference sequence). The TCR originated in a male donor in good health and CMV-seropositive. This rearrangement joins TRBV11-1 to TRBJ1-2; TRBD1 aligns across 7 bases. Sequenced input: PBMCs. In DNA form, the CDR3 reads TGTGCCAGCAGTTACGCCGGGGACAGACCTAACTATGGCTACACCTTC. Protein sequence: CASSYAGDRPNYGYTF.